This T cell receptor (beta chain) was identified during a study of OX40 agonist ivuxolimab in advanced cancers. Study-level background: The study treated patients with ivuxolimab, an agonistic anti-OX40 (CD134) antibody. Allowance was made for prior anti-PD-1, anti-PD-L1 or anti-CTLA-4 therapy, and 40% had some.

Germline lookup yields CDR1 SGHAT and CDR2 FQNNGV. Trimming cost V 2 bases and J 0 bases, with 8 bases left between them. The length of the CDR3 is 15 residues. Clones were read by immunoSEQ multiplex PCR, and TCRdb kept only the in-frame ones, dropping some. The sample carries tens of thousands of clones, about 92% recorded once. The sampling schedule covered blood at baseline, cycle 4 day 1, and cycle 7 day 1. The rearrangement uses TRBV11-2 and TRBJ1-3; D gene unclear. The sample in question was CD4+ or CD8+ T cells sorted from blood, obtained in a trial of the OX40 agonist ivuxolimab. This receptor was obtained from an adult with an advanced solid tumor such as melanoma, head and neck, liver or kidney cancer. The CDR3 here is CASSLTGSSGNTIYF. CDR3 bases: TGTGCCAGCAGCTTAACGGGAAGCTCTGGAAACACCATATATTTT.